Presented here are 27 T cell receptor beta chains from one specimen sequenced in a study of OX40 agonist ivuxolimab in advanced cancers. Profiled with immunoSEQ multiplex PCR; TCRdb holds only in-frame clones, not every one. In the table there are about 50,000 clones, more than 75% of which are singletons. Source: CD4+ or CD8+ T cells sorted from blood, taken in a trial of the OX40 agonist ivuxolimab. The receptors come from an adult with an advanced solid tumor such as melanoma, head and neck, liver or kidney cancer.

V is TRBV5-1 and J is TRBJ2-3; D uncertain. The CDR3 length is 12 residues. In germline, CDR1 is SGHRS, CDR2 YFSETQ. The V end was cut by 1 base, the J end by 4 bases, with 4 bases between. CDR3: CASSLRADTQYF. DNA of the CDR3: TGCGCCAGCAGCTTGAGGGCAGATACGCAGTATTTT.

CDR3 nucleotide sequence: TGTGCCAGCAGTGAAGCTGCCCGTTATCAGCCCCAGCATTTT. Encoded protein: CASSEAARYQPQHF. The V and J genes are TRBV2 and TRBJ1-5; no clear D gene. CDR1 and CDR2 (germline): SNHLY, FYNNEI. The CDR3 covers 14 residues. V was pared by 0 bases and J by 5 bases, with 8 bases between.

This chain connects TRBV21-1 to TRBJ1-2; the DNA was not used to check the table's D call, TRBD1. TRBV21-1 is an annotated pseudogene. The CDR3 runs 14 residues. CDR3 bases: TGTGCCAGTAAACCGGGACAGGGGTTATGGGGCTACACCTTC. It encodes CASKPGQGLWGYTF.

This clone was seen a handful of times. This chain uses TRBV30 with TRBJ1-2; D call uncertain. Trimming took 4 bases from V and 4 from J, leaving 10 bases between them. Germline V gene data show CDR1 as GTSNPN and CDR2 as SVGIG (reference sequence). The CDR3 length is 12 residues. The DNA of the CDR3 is TGTGCCTGGAATACGGAGACCTATGGCTACACCTTC. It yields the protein CAWNTETYGYTF.

The CDR3 reads CAWSTGRSSYEQYF. CDR3 coding DNA: TGTGCCTGGAGTACGGGACGCAGCTCCTACGAGCAGTACTTC. V and J are TRBV30 and TRBJ2-7, with D tentatively TRBD1 or TRBD2 (5 bases each). V was clipped by 2 bases and J by 0 bases, with 11 bases between them. The CDR3 spans 14 residues. CDR1 and CDR2 from the germline V gene are GTSNPN and SVGIG (reference sequence).

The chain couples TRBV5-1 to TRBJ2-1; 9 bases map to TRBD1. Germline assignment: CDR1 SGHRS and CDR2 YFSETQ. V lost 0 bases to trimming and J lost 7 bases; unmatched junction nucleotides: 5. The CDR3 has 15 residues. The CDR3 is CASSLGGTGKNEQFF. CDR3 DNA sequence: TGCGCCAGCAGCTTGGGCGGGACAGGGAAGAATGAGCAGTTCTTC.

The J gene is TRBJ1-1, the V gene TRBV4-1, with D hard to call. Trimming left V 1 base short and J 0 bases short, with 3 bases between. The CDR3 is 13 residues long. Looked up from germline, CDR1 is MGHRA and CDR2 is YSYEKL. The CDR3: CASSQGVNTEAFF. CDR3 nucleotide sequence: TGCGCCAGCAGCCAAGGAGTGAACACTGAAGCTTTCTTT.

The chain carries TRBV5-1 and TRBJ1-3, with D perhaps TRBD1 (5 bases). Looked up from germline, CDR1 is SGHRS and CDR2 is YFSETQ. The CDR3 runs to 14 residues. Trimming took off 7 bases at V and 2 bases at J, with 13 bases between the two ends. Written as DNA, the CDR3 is TGCGCCAGCCGAAGCGAGGGGCCTGGAAACACCATATATTTT. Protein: CASRSEGPGNTIYF.

CDR3 sequence: CASSFDQGGALFF. CDR3 DNA sequence: TGTGCCAGCAGCTTCGACCAGGGGGGGGCTCTGTTCTTC. The V call is TRBV11-2, the J call TRBJ2-1; D tentatively fits TRBD1 or TRBD2 (7 bases each). Germline CDR1 is SGHAT and CDR2 is FQNNGV. Trimming removed 3 bases at V and 15 bases at J, with 18 bases between. The CDR3 is 13 residues long.

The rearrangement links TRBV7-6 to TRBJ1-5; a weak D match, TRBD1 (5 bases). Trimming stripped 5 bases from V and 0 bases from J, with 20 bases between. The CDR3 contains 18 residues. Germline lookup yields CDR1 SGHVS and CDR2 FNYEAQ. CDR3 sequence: CASSLMIPGPFSNQPQHF. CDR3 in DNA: TGTGCCAGCAGCCTAATGATCCCGGGACCATTTAGCAATCAGCCCCAGCATTTT.

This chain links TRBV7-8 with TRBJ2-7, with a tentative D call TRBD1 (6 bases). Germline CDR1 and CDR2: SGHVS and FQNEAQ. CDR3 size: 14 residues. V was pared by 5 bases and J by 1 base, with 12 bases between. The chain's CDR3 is CASSEGVLSYEQYF. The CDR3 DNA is TGTGCCAGCAGCGAGGGGGTTTTGTCCTACGAGCAGTACTTC.

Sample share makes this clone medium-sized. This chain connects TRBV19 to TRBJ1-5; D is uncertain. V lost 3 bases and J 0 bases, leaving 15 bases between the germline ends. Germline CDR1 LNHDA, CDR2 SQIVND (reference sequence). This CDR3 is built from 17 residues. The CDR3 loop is CASSIFGGDYSNQPQHF. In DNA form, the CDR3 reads TGTGCCAGTAGTATTTTCGGAGGAGATTATAGCAATCAGCCCCAGCATTTT.

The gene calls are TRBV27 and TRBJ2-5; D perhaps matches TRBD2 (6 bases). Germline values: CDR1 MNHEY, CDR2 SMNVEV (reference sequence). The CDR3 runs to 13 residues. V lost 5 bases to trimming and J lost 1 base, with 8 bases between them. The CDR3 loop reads CASSPGSQETQYF. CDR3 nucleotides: TGTGCCAGCAGTCCCGGGAGCCAAGAGACCCAGTACTTC.

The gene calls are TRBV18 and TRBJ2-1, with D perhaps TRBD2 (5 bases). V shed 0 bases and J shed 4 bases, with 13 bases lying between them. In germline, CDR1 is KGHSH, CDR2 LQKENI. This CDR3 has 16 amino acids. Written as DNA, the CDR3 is TGTGCCAGCTCACCACCGTCGGGGATAGATTACAATGAGCAGTTCTTC. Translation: CASSPPSGIDYNEQFF.

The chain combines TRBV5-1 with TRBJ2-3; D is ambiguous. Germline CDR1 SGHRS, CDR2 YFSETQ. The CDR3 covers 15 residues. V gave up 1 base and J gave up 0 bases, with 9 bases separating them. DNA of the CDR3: TGCGCCAGCAGCTTGTTTGCGATTAGCACAGATACGCAGTATTTT. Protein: CASSLFAISTDTQYF. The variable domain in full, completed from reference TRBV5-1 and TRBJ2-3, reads KAGVTQTPRYLIKTRGQQVTLSCSPISGHRSVSWYQQTPGQGLQFLFEYFSETQRNKGNFPGRFSGRQFSNSRSEMNVSTLELGDSALYLCASSLFAISTDTQYFGPGTRLTVL.

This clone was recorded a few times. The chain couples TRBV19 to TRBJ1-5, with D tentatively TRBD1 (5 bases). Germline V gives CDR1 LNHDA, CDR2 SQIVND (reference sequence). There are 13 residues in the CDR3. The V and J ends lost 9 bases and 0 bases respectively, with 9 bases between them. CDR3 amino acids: CASGGFSNQPQHF. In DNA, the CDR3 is TGTGCCAGCGGGGGTTTTAGCAATCAGCCCCAGCATTTT. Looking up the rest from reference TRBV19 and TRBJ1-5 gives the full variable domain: DGGITQSPKYLFRKEGQNVTLSCEQNLNHDAMYWYRQDPGQGLRLIYYSQIVNDFQKGDIAEGYSVSREKKESFPLTVTSAQKNPTAFYLCASGGFSNQPQHFGDGTRLSIL.

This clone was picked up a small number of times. This CDR3 reads CASSIGQGLNNQPQHF. Here the CDR3 DNA reads TGTGCCAGTAGTATAGGGCAGGGGCTTAACAATCAGCCCCAGCATTTT. The chain recombines TRBV19 with TRBJ1-5, with D possibly matching TRBD1 (6 bases). Looked up from germline, CDR1 is LNHDA and CDR2 is SQIVND (reference sequence). The CDR3 is 16 amino acids. V was clipped by 1 base and J by 3 bases, with 13 bases between them.

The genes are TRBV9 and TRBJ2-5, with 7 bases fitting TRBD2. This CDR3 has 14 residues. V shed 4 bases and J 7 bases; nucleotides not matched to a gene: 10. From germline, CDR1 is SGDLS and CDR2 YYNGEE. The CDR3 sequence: CASSPNREVGTQYF. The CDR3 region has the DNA TGTGCCAGCAGCCCTAATCGGGAGGTCGGGACCCAGTACTTC.

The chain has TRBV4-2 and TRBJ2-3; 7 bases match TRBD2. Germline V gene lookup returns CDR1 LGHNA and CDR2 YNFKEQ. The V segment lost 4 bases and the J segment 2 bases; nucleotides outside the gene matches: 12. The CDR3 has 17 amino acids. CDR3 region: CASSRAFGTTNTDTQYF. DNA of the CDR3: TGTGCCAGCAGCCGGGCTTTCGGGACTACTAACACAGATACGCAGTATTTT.

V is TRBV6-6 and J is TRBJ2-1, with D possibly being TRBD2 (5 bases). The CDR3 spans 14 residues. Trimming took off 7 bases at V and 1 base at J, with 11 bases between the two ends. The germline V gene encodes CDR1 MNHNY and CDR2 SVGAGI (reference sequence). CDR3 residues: CASMGPGSYNEQFF. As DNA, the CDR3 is TGTGCCAGCATGGGCCCGGGATCCTACAATGAGCAGTTCTTC.

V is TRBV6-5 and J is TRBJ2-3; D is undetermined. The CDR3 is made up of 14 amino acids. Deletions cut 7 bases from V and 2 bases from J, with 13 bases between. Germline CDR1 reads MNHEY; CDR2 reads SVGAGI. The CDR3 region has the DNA TGTGCCAGCAATAGGTACGGGCACACAGATACGCAGTATTTT. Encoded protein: CASNRYGHTDTQYF.

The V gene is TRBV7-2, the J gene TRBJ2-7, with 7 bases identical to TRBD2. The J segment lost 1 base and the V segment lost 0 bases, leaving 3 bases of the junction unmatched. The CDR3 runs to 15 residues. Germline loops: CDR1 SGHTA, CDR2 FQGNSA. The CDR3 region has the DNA TGTGCCAGCAGCTTAGCGGGAGGGGTTTCCTACGAGCAGTACTTC. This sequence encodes CASSLAGGVSYEQYF.

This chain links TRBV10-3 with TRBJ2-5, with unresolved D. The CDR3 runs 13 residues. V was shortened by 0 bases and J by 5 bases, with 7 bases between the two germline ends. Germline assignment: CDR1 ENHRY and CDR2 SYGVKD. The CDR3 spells CAISESGRETQYF. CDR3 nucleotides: TGTGCCATCAGTGAGTCGGGTCGGGAGACCCAGTACTTC.

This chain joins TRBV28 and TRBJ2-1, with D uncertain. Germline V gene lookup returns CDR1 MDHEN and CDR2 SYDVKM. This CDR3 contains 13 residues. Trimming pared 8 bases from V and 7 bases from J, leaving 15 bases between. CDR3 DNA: TGTGCCAGCCACGAGCCACCAACGAATGAGCAGTTCTTC. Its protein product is CASHEPPTNEQFF.

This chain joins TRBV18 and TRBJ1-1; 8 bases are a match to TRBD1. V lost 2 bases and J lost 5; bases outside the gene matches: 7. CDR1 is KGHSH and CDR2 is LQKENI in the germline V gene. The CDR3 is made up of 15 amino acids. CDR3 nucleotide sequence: TGTGCCAGCTCACCAGAGGACAGGGTTAGAACTGAAGCTTTCTTT. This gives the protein CASSPEDRVRTEAFF.

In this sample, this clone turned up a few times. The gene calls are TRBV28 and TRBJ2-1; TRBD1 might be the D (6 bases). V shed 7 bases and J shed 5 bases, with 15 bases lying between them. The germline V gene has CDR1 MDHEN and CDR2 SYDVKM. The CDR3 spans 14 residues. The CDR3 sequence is CASNIQGANNEQFF. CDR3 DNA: TGTGCCAGCAATATACAGGGAGCAAACAATGAGCAGTTCTTC.

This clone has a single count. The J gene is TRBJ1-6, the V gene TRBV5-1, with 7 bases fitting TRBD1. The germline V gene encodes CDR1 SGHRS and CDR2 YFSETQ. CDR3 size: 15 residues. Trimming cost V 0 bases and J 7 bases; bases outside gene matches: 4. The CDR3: CASSLDVQGNSPLHF. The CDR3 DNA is TGCGCCAGCAGCTTGGATGTACAGGGGAATTCACCCCTCCACTTT.